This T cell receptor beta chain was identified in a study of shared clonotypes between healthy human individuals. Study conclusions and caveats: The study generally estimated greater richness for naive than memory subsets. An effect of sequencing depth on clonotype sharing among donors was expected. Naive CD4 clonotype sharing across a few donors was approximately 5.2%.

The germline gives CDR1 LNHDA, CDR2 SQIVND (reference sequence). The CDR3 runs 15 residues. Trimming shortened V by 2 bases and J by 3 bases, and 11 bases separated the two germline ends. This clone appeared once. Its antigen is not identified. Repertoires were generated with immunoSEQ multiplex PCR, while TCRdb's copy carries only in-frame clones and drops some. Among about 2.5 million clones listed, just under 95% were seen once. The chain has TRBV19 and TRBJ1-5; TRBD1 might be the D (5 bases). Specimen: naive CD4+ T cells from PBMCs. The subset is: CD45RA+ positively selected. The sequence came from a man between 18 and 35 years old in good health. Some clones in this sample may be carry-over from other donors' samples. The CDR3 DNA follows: TGTGCCAGTAGTATACCGGGACGGAACAATCAGCCCCAGCATTTT. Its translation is CASSIPGRNNQPQHF.